Listed below are T cell receptor beta chains from one sample, sequenced in a study of cytomegalovirus exposure and HLA in healthy donors. Assay: immunoSEQ multiplex PCR; the TCRdb copy retains only in-frame clones and omits some. Of a few hundred thousand clones detected, about 93% appear once; the ten largest clones hold around 1%. Sequencing used PBMCs. Receptor source: a woman aged 18 to 35 in good health and CMV-seronegative. Both conserved end residues are part of each CDR3. Fields, in order: clone size, J gene, V gene, D gene, CDR3 DNA, CDR3 protein. The D gene is left open where the match is weak. A row's size may be missing; if present it is once, few, many or a size class.

.	TRBJ2-1	TRBV5-1	TRBD1	TGCGCCAGCAGCTTGCCGACAGGGACGTACAATGAGCAGTTCTTC	CASSLPTGTYNEQFF
.	TRBJ1-4	TRBV5-1	TRBD1	TGCGCCAGCAGCCCCGACAGGGTGGGTGAAAAACTGTTTTTT	CASSPDRVGEKLFF
.	TRBJ1-2	TRBV27	.	TGTGCCAGCAGCTCCGACAGGTTGCAGTATGGCTACACCTTC	CASSSDRLQYGYTF
.	TRBJ2-3	TRBV6-5	TRBD2	TGTGCCAGCAGTTTAGCGGGAGTTGATACGCAGTATTTT	CASSLAGVDTQYF
once	TRBJ1-3	TRBV19	.	TGTGCCAGTAGTGACCGACAGTGGAACACCATATATTTT	CASSDRQWNTIYF
.	TRBJ2-7	TRBV5-6	TRBD2	TGTGCCAGCAGCGTTGCGGGGGGCTCCTTTTGGGAGCAGTACTTC	CASSVAGGSFWEQYF
.	TRBJ2-1	TRBV27	TRBD2	TGTGCCAGCAGTTTATCGACTAGCGGGAGTACCGATGAGCAGTTCTTC	CASSLSTSGSTDEQFF
.	TRBJ2-1	TRBV27	.	TGTGCCAGCAGTTCCCCCTTTCGAGGGTACAATGAGCAGTTCTTC	CASSSPFRGYNEQFF
.	TRBJ2-1	TRBV7-9	TRBD1	TGTGCCAGCAGTTCCAACACTCGGACAGGGGACAATGAGCAGTTCTTC	CASSSNTRTGDNEQFF
.	TRBJ1-5	TRBV9	.	TGTGCCAGCAGCGTAGGCGGTAATAGCAATCAGCCCCAGCATTTT	CASSVGGNSNQPQHF
.	TRBJ1-1	TRBV27	.	TGTGCCAGCCCCTCGAGAGGGTGGACTACTGAAGCTTTCTTT	CASPSRGWTTEAFF
few	TRBJ1-2	TRBV19	.	TGTGCCAGTAGTATATGGGGCAACTATGGCTACACCTTC	CASSIWGNYGYTF
once	TRBJ2-7	TRBV6-5	TRBD1	TGTGCCAGCAGTTCGTTGACAGGGTTGTACTTC	CASSSLTGLYF
.	TRBJ2-2	TRBV11-3	.	TGTGCCAGCAGCGTCACTCGCACCGGGGAGCTGTTTTTT	CASSVTRTGELFF
.	TRBJ2-7	TRBV18	TRBD1	TGTGCCAGCTCACCACCAATTGACAGGGACGAGCAGTACTTC	CASSPPIDRDEQYF
once	TRBJ2-2	TRBV7-9	TRBD2	TGTGCCAGCAGCTATTATATAGCGGGAGGTAACACCGGGGAGCTGTTTTTT	CASSYYIAGGNTGELFF
once	TRBJ2-5	TRBV19	TRBD1	TGTGCCAGTAGTACTTCCGGGACAGGGGCTATTGGAGAGACCCAGTACTTC	CASSTSGTGAIGETQYF
.	TRBJ1-1	TRBV19	.	TGTGCCAGTAGGCCAACCGGGACTAACACTGAAGCTTTCTTT	CASRPTGTNTEAFF
once	TRBJ2-1	TRBV7-9	.	TGTGCCAGCAGCTTAGGAGGGTCCCCTGAGCAGTTCTTC	CASSLGGSPEQFF
.	TRBJ2-7	TRBV5-1	.	TGCGCCAGCAGCCCCCGGATGAACAGGGCAGTCTACGAGCAGTACTTC	CASSPRMNRAVYEQYF
.	TRBJ1-1	TRBV10-3	.	TGTGCCATCAGTGGGACGGCCGGGCGGGTATCTGAAGCTTTCTTT	CAISGTAGRVSEAFF
.	TRBJ1-2	TRBV2	.	TGTGCCCCTGAGGGTAGGATTGTCTCTGGCTACACCTTC	CAPEGRIVSGYTF
.	TRBJ1-1	TRBV4-1	.	TGCGCCAGCAGCCAAGAACGACAGTCCTACACTGAAGCTTTCTTT	CASSQERQSYTEAFF
.	TRBJ1-2	TRBV28	.	TGTGCCAGCAGTTTTTTTGGAGTCAGCTATGGCTACACCTTC	CASSFFGVSYGYTF
.	TRBJ2-7	TRBV5-1	.	TGCGCCAGCAGCTTGTTATATTACGAGCAGTACTTC	CASSLLYYEQYF
.	TRBJ1-1	TRBV7-8	TRBD1	TGTGCCAGCAGCTCCAAGGGGGCCCTCATGAACACTGAAGCTTTCTTT	CASSSKGALMNTEAFF
.	TRBJ2-1	TRBV11-2	.	TGTGCCAGCAGCTTAGTGGCCCAGAACAATGAGCAGTTCTTC	CASSLVAQNNEQFF
.	TRBJ2-2	TRBV6-1	TRBD1	TGTGCCAGCAGCACCGACAGGGTGGTAGCCGGGGAGCTGTTTTTT	CASSTDRVVAGELFF
once	TRBJ2-5	TRBV28	TRBD1	TGTGCCAGCAGTTTGGGGACAGAGGGCCGGGAGACCCAGTACTTC	CASSLGTEGRETQYF
.	TRBJ1-4	TRBV6-1	.	TGTGCCAGCACAGGGCAGACCGCAACTAATGAAAAACTGTTTTTT	CASTGQTATNEKLFF
.	TRBJ2-5	TRBV19	TRBD2	TGTGCCAGTACCATAAGGACTAGTGCCGAAGAGACCCAGTACTTC	CASTIRTSAEETQYF
.	TRBJ2-7	TRBV15	.	TGTGCCACCAGCAGAGACGGGTACGAGCAGTACTTC	CATSRDGYEQYF
.	TRBJ1-4	TRBV30	.	TGTGCCTGCGCGGGGGGAGGGGGTGAAAAACTGTTTTTT	CACAGGGGEKLFF
.	TRBJ1-3	TRBV19	.	TGTGCCAGTAGTATAGGTGGGGAGATCTCTGGAAACACCATATATTTT	CASSIGGEISGNTIYF
.	TRBJ2-7	TRBV16	.	TGTGCCAGCAGCCAATCTGCGGGACAGAAGTACTTC	CASSQSAGQKYF
.	TRBJ2-2	TRBV30	.	TGTGCCTGGAGTGTACTCCCAAGCTCCGGGGAGCTGTTTTTT	CAWSVLPSSGELFF
.	TRBJ2-7	TRBV27	TRBD2	TGTGCCAGCAGTTTAGGACTAGCGGCCCCCGAGCAGTACTTC	CASSLGLAAPEQYF
.	TRBJ2-7	TRBV19	TRBD2	TGTGCCAGTAGTCCTAGCTGGGGAGGGCCGATCGAGCAGTACTTC	CASSPSWGGPIEQYF
.	TRBJ2-1	TRBV27	TRBD1	TGTGCCAGCAGCATCGGGACAGGGGCCCGGGGCGAGCAGTTCTTC	CASSIGTGARGEQFF
.	TRBJ2-1	TRBV2	.	TGTGCCAGCAGTGTTTTTCCCGGGGGGCTAGGCAATGAGCAGTTCTTC	CASSVFPGGLGNEQFF
.	TRBJ2-2	TRBV6-6	TRBD2	TGTGCCAGCAAAGGGACTAGCGGGAGAGGCGCCGGGGAGCTGTTTTTT	CASKGTSGRGAGELFF
.	TRBJ1-5	TRBV2	.	TGTGCCAGCAGTGAAATCGGCAGGAGCAATCAGCCCCAGCATTTT	CASSEIGRSNQPQHF
.	TRBJ2-1	TRBV11-2	TRBD2	TGTGCCAGCAGATCGAAGCGGGAGGGCTCCTACAATGAGCAGTTCTTC	CASRSKREGSYNEQFF
.	TRBJ2-7	TRBV27	.	TGTGCCAGCAGCAATTGGGGACTTGGGGGGTTGGACGAGCAGTACTTC	CASSNWGLGGLDEQYF
.	TRBJ2-1	TRBV27	TRBD2	TGTGCCAGTCGGCGGGGGTTACCGAGCTCCTACAATGAGCAGTTCTTC	CASRRGLPSSYNEQFF
.	TRBJ2-1	TRBV27	TRBD1	TGTGCCAGCAGAAGTCCGGGACAGGGTCTAGCGGCGCAGTTCTTC	CASRSPGQGLAAQFF
.	TRBJ2-1	TRBV18	TRBD1	TGTGCCAGCTCACCCGACAGGGGTTCAGATGAGCAGTTCTTC	CASSPDRGSDEQFF
.	TRBJ2-3	TRBV27	TRBD2	TGTGCCAGCAGCCGCTTGGGGCTAGCGGGAGAGGTGACAGATACGCAGTATTTT	CASSRLGLAGEVTDTQYF
.	TRBJ2-7	TRBV27	TRBD1	TGTGCCAGCAGCCTACCGGGACAGGGGATTTATGAGCAGTACTTC	CASSLPGQGIYEQYF
.	TRBJ1-2	TRBV6-5	TRBD1	TGTGCCAGCAGCAGGGACAGCCGGGGCTATGGCTACACCTTC	CASSRDSRGYGYTF
.	TRBJ1-2	TRBV20-1	.	TGCAGTGCTAGGCCGGGAGGCTACACCTTC	CSARPGGYTF